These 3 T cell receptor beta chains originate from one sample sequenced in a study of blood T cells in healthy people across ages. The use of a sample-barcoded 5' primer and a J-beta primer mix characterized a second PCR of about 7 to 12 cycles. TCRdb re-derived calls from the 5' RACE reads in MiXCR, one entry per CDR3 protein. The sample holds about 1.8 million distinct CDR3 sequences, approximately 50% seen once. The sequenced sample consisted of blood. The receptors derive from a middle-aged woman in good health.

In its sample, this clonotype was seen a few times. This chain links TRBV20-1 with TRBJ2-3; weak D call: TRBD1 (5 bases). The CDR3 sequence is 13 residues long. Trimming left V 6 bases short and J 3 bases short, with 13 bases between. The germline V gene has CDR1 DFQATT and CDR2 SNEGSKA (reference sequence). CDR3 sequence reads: CSAGVAGTDTQYF. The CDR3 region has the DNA TGCAGTGCAGGGGTAGCAGGAACAGATACGCAGTATTTT.

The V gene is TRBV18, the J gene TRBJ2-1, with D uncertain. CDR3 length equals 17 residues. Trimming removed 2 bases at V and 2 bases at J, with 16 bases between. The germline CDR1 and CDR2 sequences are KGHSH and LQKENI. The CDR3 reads CASSPSNSRHPYNEQFF. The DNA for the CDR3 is TGTGCCAGCTCACCATCGAACAGCCGCCACCCCTACAATGAGCAGTTCTTC.

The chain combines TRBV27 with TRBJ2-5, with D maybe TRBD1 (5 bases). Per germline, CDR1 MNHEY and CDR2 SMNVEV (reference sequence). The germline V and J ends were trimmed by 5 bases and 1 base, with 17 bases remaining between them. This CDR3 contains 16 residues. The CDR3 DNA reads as TGTGCCAGCAGTAGCACGGCGACAGCAGCCCAAGAGACCCAGTACTTC. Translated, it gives CASSSTATAAQETQYF.